This TCR beta chain derives from a study of blood T cell repertoires in COVID-19. In the original processing: Estimation of nucleated cell counts was performed using reference gene primer amplification. Repertoires were generated with immunoSEQ multiplex PCR, while TCRdb's copy carries only in-frame clones and drops some. That table is the source of V, J and clone size, and D and trimming were worked out from the DNA. The sample records about 48,000 clones, approximately 87% being singletons. V lost 7 bases, J lost 3 bases, and 21 bases lay in between. The CDR3 consists of 16 residues. Germline V lookup: CDR1 LNHDA, CDR2 SQIVND (reference sequence).

The receptor was derived from a woman aged 60 to 75 with acute or convalescent COVID-19. The sample was peripheral blood. The V gene is TRBV19, the J gene TRBJ1-2; D gene unclear. CDR3 sequence reads: CASIANTRERDYGYTF. CDR3 nucleotide sequence: TGTGCCAGTATCGCGAACACCCGTGAACGGGACTATGGCTACACCTTC. Together with reference TRBV19 and TRBJ1-2, the CDR3 gives the full variable domain: DGGITQSPKYLFRKEGQNVTLSCEQNLNHDAMYWYRQDPGQGLRLIYYSQIVNDFQKGDIAEGYSVSREKKESFPLTVTSAQKNPTAFYLCASIANTRERDYGYTFGSGTRLTVV.